A single sample is the source of the 14 T cell receptor beta chains below, sequenced in a study of beta chain features in type 1 diabetes. Reverse transcribing all isolated RNA meant expressed TCRB transcripts were sequenced. Assay: immunoSEQ multiplex PCR; the TCRdb copy retains only in-frame clones and omits some. The repertoire includes 90,000 to 110,000 clones, under 40% of them detected once, and less than 0.08% sits in the top ten. Sample: stem cell memory CD4+ T cells from blood. The receptors here all came from a woman under 30 in good health.

The chain combines TRBV5-1 with TRBJ1-3, with D unclear. The V and J ends lost 0 bases and 0 bases respectively, with 7 bases between them. Germline V lookup: CDR1 SGHRS, CDR2 YFSETQ. CDR3 length: 15 residues. The CDR3 DNA is TGCGCCAGCAGCTTGGATGGCTCCTCTGGAAACACCATATATTTT. Its translation: CASSLDGSSGNTIYF.

V and J are TRBV11-2 and TRBJ2-1; 11 nucleotides agree with TRBD2. The CDR3 loop spans 14 amino acids. Germline CDR1 is SGHAT and CDR2 is FQNNGV. V lost 4 bases to trimming and J lost 15 bases; unmatched junction nucleotides: 11. CDR3 sequence: CASSSGTSGGKGFF. In DNA, the CDR3 is TGTGCCAGCAGCTCCGGGACTAGCGGAGGCAAGGGGTTCTTC. Based on the CDR3 plus reference TRBV11-2 and TRBJ2-1, the full variable domain is EAGVAQSPRYKIIEKRQSVAFWCNPISGHATLYWYQQILGQGPKLLIQFQNNGVVDDSQLPKDRFSAERLKGVDSTLKIQPAKLEDSAVYLCASSSGTSGGKGFFGPGTRLTVL.

This CDR3 reads CASSIGRGSYEQYF. The CDR3 bases are TGTGCCAGTAGTATAGGCAGGGGGTCCTACGAGCAGTACTTC. V and J are TRBV19 and TRBJ2-7, with 7 nucleotides matching TRBD1. This CDR3 spans 14 amino acids. Germline V gene lookup returns CDR1 LNHDA and CDR2 SQIVND (reference sequence). The V and J ends lost 1 base and 1 base, in that order; junction bases with no gene match: 1.

This clone was counted between two and nine times. The chain links TRBV7-9 to TRBJ2-1, with D perhaps matching TRBD2 (6 bases). CDR3 size: 15 residues. V was shortened by 0 bases and J by 5 bases, with 11 bases between the two germline ends. In germline, CDR1 is SEHNR, CDR2 FQNEAQ (reference sequence). CDR3 amino acids: CASSLAIQRDNEQFF. As DNA, the CDR3 is TGTGCCAGCAGCTTAGCGATACAGCGGGACAATGAGCAGTTCTTC.

This chain joins TRBV9 and TRBJ2-3; TRBD2 matches at 9 bases. The CDR3 has 16 residues. From germline, CDR1 is SGDLS and CDR2 YYNGEE. Trimming cost V 3 bases and J 4 bases; bases outside gene matches: 9. CDR3 sequence (DNA): TGTGCCAGCAGCGCCCCCCGGGTAGCGGGAGCAGATACGCAGTATTTT. Its translation is CASSAPRVAGADTQYF.

This clone has more than one count but fewer than ten. The chain couples TRBV7-9 to TRBJ1-2; no clear D. V lost 4 bases to trimming and J lost 8 bases, with 11 bases between them. CDR3 length equals 12 residues. From germline, CDR1 is SEHNR and CDR2 FQNEAQ (reference sequence). This chain's CDR3 is CASSSPGVGYTF. CDR3 nucleotides: TGTGCCAGCAGCTCCCCTGGAGTAGGCTACACCTTC.

The chain employs TRBV7-8 and TRBJ2-7; D unresolved. With 4 bases removed from V and 3 bases from J, the gap between germline ends came to 13 bases. The CDR3 has 14 amino acids. The germline V gene has CDR1 SGHVS and CDR2 FQNEAQ. This chain's CDR3 is CASSYMAGNYEQYF. The CDR3 nucleotides are TGTGCCAGCAGCTACATGGCAGGAAACTACGAGCAGTACTTC. Combining the CDR3 with reference TRBV7-8 and TRBJ2-7 gives the whole variable domain GAGVSQSPRYKVAKRGQDVALRCDPISGHVSLFWYQQALGQGPEFLTYFQNEAQLDKSGLPSDRFFAERPEGSVSTLKIQRTQQEDSAVYLCASSYMAGNYEQYFGPGTRLTVT.

The CDR3 coding sequence is TGTGCCAGCAGCCTTGGAGGAGGAATAGCCAAAAACATTCAGTACTTC. Its protein product is CASSLGGGIAKNIQYF. The chain employs TRBV9 and TRBJ2-4; TRBD2 might be the D (5 bases). CDR3 length: 16 amino acids. Trimming left V 4 bases short and J 0 bases short, with 14 bases between. Per the germline V gene, CDR1 is SGDLS and CDR2 is YYNGEE.

The J gene is TRBJ1-2, the V gene TRBV27; perhaps TRBD1 as D (5 bases). The CDR3 sequence is 17 residues long. Trimming pared 2 bases from V and 4 bases from J, leaving 20 bases between. Germline CDR1 is MNHEY and CDR2 is SMNVEV (reference sequence). This CDR3 is CASSLVVTGGKIYGYTF. In DNA form, the CDR3 reads TGTGCCAGCAGTTTAGTTGTCACGGGGGGGAAAATCTATGGCTACACCTTC.

The chain links TRBV19 to TRBJ1-5; 8 bases map to TRBD1. Germline V gene data show CDR1 as LNHDA and CDR2 as SQIVND (reference sequence). V shed 5 bases and J 6 bases; nucleotides not matched to a gene: 12. The CDR3 sequence is 16 residues long. This CDR3 is CASSAPTGVISQPQHF. CDR3 coding DNA: TGTGCCAGTAGTGCCCCGACAGGGGTTATCAGTCAGCCCCAGCATTTT.

The gene calls are TRBV6-6 and TRBJ2-1, with 8 bases fitting TRBD2. The CDR3 has 16 residues. CDR1 and CDR2 from the germline V gene are MNHNY and SVGAGI (reference sequence). J was trimmed by 1 base and V by 6 bases; bases with no gene match: 8. CDR3 DNA sequence: TGTGCCAGCAGCTTAAGCGGGGGAGGTTCCTACAATGAGCAGTTCTTC. Residues: CASSLSGGGSYNEQFF.

The chain couples TRBV20-1 to TRBJ2-3; D is unresolved. Trimming stripped 6 bases from V and 4 bases from J, with 8 bases between. The CDR3 spans 11 residues. CDR1 DFQATT and CDR2 SNEGSKA come from the germline V gene (reference sequence). The CDR3 spells CSAFRSDTQYF. CDR3 DNA: TGCAGTGCGTTCCGGTCAGATACGCAGTATTTT.

The genes are TRBV7-2 and TRBJ2-7, with a possible D match to TRBD2 (5 bases). The V gene's germline CDR1 is SGHTA and CDR2 FQGNSA. Trimming cost V 11 bases and J 1 base, with 15 bases left between them. The CDR3 is 13 residues long. The CDR3 region is CASASGVSYEQYF. The CDR3, as DNA: TGTGCCTCGGCTTCCGGGGTATCCTACGAGCAGTACTTC.

V is TRBV5-6 and J is TRBJ2-1; D perhaps matches TRBD2 (6 bases). The CDR3 runs to 16 residues. V was clipped by 4 bases and J by 0 bases, with 14 bases between them. Germline assignment: CDR1 SGHDT and CDR2 YYEEEE. The CDR3 spells CASSPPAGSSYNEQFF. In nucleotides, the CDR3 is TGTGCCAGCAGCCCCCCGGCGGGAAGCTCCTACAATGAGCAGTTCTTC.